This TCR beta chain comes out of a study of breast tumors, draining lymph nodes, adjacent tissues (dated by TCRdb to about 2016). Concerning the study at large: In breast cancer patients, the study compared the TCR beta repertoires of tumor, adjacent nontumor tissue and axillary lymph nodes. In human breast cancer, the study set out to evaluate how tumor, surrounding tissue and draining lymph node repertoires relate to one another and whether T cells may move between these sites. What the study reported, not specific to this receptor: Rather than being directly demonstrated, the conclusion that tumor T cells originate in lymph nodes was presented as consistent with a hypothesis. The data were considered consistent with most tumor T cells being derived from the lymph node and subsequently expanding within tumor tissue. In luminal-like breast cancer, tumor and nontumor tissue repertoires resembled each other significantly more than in basal-like breast cancer. Tumor T-cell repertoires showed less diversity than lymph node repertoires and more diversity than nontumor tissue repertoires, and tumor T-cell repertoires showed preferential V and J gene usage.

This clonotype was found many times. The specificity of this receptor is unknown. No much larger clone exists at a distance of one base, and base qualities are not known. This sample was sequenced with an Illumina HiSeq 2000. TCR beta chain libraries were generated by multiplex PCR amplification. High-throughput sequencing was used to analyze the amplified TCR beta chain products. The public sequencing data were trimmed at Q25 with fastp and processed into clonotypes with MiXCR by TCRdb, which kept only in-frame beta chains. For every CDR3 protein sequence, its rows merge into one entry that carries the most common genes and DNA. The sample table records under 150,000 distinct CDR3 sequences; about 22% of these occur just once. The top ten hold roughly 2.7% of the sample. Lymph node samples were obtained from the axillary draining lymph nodes of breast cancer patients. This receptor was identified in a female donor with breast cancer. Some clones in this sample may be carry-over from other donors' samples. The sequencing sample was made of axillary lymph node tissue.

The CDR3 reads as follows: CASSQDSTGTNSPLHF. The DNA sequence is TGCGCCAGCAGCCAAGACTCGACAGGGACGAATTCACCCCTCCACTTT. This sequence uses TRBV4-1 and TRBJ1-6; 7 central bases correspond to TRBD1. Counted from cysteine to phenylalanine, this CDR3 has 16 amino acids. CDR3 DNA only is kept here, 48 bases in frame from base 1. The germline V gene supplies CDR1 MGHRA and CDR2 YSYEKL. V loses 0 bases at its end and J loses 7 bases; junction bases beyond the gene matches: 6.